This entry concerns a single T cell receptor (beta chain). The treatment here: about 20 received Ad26.COV2.S at low or high dose, single or two shots; roughly five received placebo; per-sample allocation not given. Following the first vaccine or placebo injection, samples were taken on day 63. This entry belongs to a study of Ad26.COV2.S vaccination and SARS-CoV-2 variants. Only in-frame clones appear in the TCRdb table, and some are missing; sequencing was by immunoSEQ multiplex PCR. Among roughly 320,000 clones listed, about nine tenths were seen once. Deletions cut 5 bases from V and 2 bases from J, with 14 bases between. From germline, CDR1 is SGHAT and CDR2 FQDESV (reference sequence). CDR3 length: 15 amino acids.

The sequencing used peripheral blood, collected in a trial of Ad26.COV2.S vaccine versus placebo. This chain connects TRBV11-1 to TRBJ2-3, with a weak D call TRBD2 (7 bases). The TCR comes from a person between 18 and 59 years old who received the Ad26.COV2.S COVID-19 vaccine or a placebo. The CDR3 DNA reads TGTGCCAGCAGCACCCGCGGGGGACACACAGATACGCAGTATTTT. Translated: CASSTRGGHTDTQYF. The full variable domain, its missing parts supplied by reference TRBV11-1 and TRBJ2-3, is EAEVAQSPRYKITEKSQAVAFWCDPISGHATLYWYRQILGQGPELLVQFQDESVVDDSQLPKDRFSAERLKGVDSTLKIQPAELGDSAMYLCASSTRGGHTDTQYFGPGTRLTVL.